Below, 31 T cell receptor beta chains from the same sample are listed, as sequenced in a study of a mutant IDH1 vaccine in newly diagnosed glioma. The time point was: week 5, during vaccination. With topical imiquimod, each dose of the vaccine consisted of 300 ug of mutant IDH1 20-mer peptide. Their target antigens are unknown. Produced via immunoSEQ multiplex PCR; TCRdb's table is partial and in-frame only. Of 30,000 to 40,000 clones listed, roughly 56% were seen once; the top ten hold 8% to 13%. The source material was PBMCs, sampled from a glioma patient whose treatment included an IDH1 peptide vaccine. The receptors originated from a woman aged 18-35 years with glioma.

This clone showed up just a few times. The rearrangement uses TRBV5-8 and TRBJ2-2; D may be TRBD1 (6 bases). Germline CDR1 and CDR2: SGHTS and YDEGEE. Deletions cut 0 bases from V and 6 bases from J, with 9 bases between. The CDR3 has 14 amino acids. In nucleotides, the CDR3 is TGTGCCAGCAGCTTGGCAGGGGACGCCGGGGAGCTGTTTTTT. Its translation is CASSLAGDAGELFF.

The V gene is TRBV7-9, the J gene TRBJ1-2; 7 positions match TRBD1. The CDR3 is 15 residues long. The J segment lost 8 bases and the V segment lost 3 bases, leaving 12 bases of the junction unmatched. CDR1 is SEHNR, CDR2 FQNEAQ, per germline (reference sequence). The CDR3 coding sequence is TGTGCCAGCAGCTTCTCCGATCGGGACAGTCAAGGCTACACCTTC. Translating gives CASSFSDRDSQGYTF.

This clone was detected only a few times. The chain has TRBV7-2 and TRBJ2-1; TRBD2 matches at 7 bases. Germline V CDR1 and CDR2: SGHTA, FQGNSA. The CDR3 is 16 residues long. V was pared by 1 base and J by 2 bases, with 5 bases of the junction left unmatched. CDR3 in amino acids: CASSLVLGGTYNEQFF. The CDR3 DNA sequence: TGTGCCAGCAGCTTAGTATTGGGGGGGACCTACAATGAGCAGTTCTTC.

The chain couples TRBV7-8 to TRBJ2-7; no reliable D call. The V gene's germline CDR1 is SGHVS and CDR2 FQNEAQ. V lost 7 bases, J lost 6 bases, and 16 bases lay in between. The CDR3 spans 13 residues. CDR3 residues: CASTLGEKFEQYF. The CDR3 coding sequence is TGTGCCAGCACGTTAGGAGAGAAGTTCGAGCAGTACTTC.

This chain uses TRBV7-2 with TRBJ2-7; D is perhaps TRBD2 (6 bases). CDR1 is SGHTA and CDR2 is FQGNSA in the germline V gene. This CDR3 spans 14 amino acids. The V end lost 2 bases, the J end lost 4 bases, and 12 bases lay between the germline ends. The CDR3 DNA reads TGTGCCAGCAGCTTAAACGAGGGGAGGTACGAGCAGTACTTC. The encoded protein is CASSLNEGRYEQYF.

CDR3 sequence: CASGFGGDTEAFF. The CDR3 DNA follows: TGTGCTAGTGGTTTTGGGGGGGACACTGAAGCTTTCTTT. The chain joins TRBV12-5 to TRBJ1-1, with D possibly being TRBD1 (5 bases). The CDR3 has 13 residues. CDR1 LGHNT and CDR2 FRNRAP come from the germline V gene. Trimming took off 3 bases at V and 3 bases at J, with 8 bases between the two ends. The complete variable domain, with remaining parts taken from reference TRBV12-5 and TRBJ1-1, reads DARVTQTPRHKVTEMGQEVTMRCQPILGHNTVFWYRQTMMQGLELLAYFRNRAPLDDSGMPKDRFSAEMPDATLATLKIQPSEPRDSAVYFCASGFGGDTEAFFGQGTRLTVV.

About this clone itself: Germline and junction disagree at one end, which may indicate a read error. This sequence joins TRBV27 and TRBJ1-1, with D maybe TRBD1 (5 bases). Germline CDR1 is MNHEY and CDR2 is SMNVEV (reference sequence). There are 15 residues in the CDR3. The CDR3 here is CAGSLYGAGNTEAFF. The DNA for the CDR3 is TGTGCCGGCAGTTTATATGGGGCCGGGAACACTGAAGCTTTCTTT.

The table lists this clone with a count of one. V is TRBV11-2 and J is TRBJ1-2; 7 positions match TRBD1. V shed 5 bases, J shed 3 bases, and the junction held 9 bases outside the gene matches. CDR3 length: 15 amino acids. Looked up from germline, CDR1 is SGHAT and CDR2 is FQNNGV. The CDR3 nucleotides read TGTGCCAGCAGCCCCTCTTTTACAGGGGACTATGGCTACACCTTC. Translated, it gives CASSPSFTGDYGYTF.

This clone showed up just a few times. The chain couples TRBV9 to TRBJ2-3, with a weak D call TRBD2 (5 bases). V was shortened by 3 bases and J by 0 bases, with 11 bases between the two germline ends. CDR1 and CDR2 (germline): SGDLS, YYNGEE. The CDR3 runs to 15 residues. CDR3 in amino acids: CASSAPRTSTDTQYF. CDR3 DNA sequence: TGTGCCAGCAGCGCACCCAGGACTAGCACAGATACGCAGTATTTT. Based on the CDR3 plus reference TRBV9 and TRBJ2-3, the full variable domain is DSGVTQTPKHLITATGQRVTLRCSPRSGDLSVYWYQQSLDQGLQFLIQYYNGEERAKGNILERFSAQQFPDLHSELNLSSLELGDSALYFCASSAPRTSTDTQYFGPGTRLTVL.

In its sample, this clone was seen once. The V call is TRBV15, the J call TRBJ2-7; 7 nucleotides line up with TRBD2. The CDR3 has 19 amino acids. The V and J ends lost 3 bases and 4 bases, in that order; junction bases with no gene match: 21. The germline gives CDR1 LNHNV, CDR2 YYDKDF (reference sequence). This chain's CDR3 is CATSRSINLASGGRYEQYF. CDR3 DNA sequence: TGTGCCACCAGCAGGTCAATTAATCTGGCTAGCGGAGGACGTTACGAGCAGTACTTC.

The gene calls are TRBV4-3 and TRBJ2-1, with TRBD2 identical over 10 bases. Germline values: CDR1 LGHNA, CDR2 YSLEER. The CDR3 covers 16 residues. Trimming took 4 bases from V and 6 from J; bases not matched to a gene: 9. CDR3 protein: CASSPTLAGIFNEQFF. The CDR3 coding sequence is TGCGCCAGCAGCCCCACACTAGCGGGGATATTCAATGAGCAGTTCTTC.

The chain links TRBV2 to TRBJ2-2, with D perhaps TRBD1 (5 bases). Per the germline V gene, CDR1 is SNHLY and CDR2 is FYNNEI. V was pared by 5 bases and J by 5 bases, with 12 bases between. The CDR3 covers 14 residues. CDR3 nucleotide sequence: TGTGCCAGCAGTCCCAGGGTGGGGACCGGGGAGCTGTTTTTT. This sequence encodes CASSPRVGTGELFF.

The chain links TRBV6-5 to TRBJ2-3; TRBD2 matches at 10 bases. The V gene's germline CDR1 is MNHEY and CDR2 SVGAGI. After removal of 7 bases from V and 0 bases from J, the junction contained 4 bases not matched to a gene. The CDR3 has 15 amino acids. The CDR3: CASKNSGGSTDTQYF. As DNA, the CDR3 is TGTGCCAGCAAAAATAGCGGGGGGAGCACAGATACGCAGTATTTT.

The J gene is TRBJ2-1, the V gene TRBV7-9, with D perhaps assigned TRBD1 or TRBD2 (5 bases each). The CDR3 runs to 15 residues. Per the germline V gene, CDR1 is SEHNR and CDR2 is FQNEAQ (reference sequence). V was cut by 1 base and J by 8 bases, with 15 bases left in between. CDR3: CASSLVGTGLYEQFF. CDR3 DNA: TGTGCCAGCAGCTTAGTTGGGACGGGCCTTTATGAGCAGTTCTTC.

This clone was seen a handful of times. CDR3 nucleotides: TGTGCCAGCAGCTTACGTATGACCTACGAGCAGTACTTC. This codes for CASSLRMTYEQYF. V and J are TRBV11-3 and TRBJ2-7; D is undetermined. The V end was cut by 2 bases, the J end by 2 bases, with 7 bases between. The CDR3 is made up of 13 amino acids. The germline V gene encodes CDR1 SGHNT and CDR2 YENEEA.

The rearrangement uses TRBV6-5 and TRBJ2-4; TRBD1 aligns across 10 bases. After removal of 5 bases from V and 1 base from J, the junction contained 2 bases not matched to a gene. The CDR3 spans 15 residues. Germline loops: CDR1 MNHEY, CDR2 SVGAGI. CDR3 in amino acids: CASSRDRGAKNIQYF. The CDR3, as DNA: TGTGCCAGCAGTCGGGACAGGGGTGCCAAAAACATTCAGTACTTC.

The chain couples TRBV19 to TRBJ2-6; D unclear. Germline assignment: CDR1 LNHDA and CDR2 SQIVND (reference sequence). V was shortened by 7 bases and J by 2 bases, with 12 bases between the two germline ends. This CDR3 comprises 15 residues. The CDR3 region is CASTPADAGANVLTF. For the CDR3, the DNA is TGTGCCAGTACCCCCGCGGACGCTGGGGCCAACGTCCTGACTTTC.

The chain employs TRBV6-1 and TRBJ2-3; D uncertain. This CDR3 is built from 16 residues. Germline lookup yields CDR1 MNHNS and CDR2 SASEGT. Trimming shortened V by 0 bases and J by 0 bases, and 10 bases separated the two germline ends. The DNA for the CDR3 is TGTGCCAGCAGTGAAGCGGGCGTAACTAGCACAGATACGCAGTATTTT. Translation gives CASSEAGVTSTDTQYF.

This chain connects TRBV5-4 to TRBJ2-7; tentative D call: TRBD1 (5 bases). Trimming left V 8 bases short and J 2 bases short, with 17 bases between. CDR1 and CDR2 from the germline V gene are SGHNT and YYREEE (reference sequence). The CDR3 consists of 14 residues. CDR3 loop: CASTLGQGTYEQYF. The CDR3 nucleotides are TGTGCCAGTACCTTGGGGCAGGGCACCTACGAGCAGTACTTC.

CDR3 bases: TGTGCCAGTAAAGCCAGGGGATACGAGCAGTACTTC. Its translation: CASKARGYEQYF. The chain has TRBV19 and TRBJ2-7; D may be TRBD1 (6 bases). There are 12 residues in the CDR3. Looked up from germline, CDR1 is LNHDA and CDR2 is SQIVND (reference sequence). V was clipped by 7 bases and J by 4 bases, with 11 bases between them.

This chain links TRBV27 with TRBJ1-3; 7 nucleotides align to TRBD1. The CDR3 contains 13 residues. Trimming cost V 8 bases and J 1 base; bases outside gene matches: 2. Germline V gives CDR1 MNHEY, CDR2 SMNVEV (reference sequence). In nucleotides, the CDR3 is TGTGCCAGCTCCAGGGGGTCTGGAAACACCATATATTTT. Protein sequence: CASSRGSGNTIYF.

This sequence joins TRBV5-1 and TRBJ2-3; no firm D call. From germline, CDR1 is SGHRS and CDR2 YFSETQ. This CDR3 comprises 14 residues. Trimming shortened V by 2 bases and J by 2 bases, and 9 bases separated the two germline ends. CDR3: CASSFLRATDTQYF. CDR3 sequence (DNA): TGCGCCAGCAGCTTTCTTAGGGCCACAGATACGCAGTATTTT.

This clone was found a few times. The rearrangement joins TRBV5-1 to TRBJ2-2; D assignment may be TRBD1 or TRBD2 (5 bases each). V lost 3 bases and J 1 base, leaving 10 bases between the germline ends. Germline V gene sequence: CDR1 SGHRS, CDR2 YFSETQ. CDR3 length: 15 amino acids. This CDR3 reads CASSSGRENTGELFF. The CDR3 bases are TGCGCCAGCAGCTCGGGACGCGAGAACACCGGGGAGCTGTTTTTT.

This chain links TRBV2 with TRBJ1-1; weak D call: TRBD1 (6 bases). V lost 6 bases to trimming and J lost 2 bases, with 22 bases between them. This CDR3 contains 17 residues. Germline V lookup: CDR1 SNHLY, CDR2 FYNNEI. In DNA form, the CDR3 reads TGTGCCAGCAGCGGGACGTTTCTGGGGGCCGAAAACACTGAAGCTTTCTTT. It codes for CASSGTFLGAENTEAFF.

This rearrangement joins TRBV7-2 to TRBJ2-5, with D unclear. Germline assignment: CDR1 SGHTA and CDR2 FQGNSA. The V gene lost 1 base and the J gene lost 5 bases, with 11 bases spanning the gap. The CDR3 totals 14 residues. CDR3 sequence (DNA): TGTGCCAGCAGCTTAGACCGATCCGGGGAGACCCAGTACTTC. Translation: CASSLDRSGETQYF.

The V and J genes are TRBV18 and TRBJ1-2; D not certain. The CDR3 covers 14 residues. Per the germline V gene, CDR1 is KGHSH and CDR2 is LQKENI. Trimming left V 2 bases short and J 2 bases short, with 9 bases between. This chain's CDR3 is CASSPMSANYGYTF. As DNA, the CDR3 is TGTGCCAGCTCACCAATGTCAGCGAACTATGGCTACACCTTC.

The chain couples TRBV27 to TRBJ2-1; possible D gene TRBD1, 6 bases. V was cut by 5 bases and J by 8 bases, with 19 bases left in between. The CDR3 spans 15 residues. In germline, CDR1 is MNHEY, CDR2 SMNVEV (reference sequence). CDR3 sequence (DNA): TGTGCCAGCAGTACGTTTGGCAGGGGAGTCGATGAGCAGTTCTTC. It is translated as CASSTFGRGVDEQFF.

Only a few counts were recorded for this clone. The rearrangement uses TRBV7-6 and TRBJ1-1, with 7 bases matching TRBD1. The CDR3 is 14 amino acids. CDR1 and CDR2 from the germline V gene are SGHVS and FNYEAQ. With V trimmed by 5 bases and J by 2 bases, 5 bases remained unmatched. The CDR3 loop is CASSTRQGNTEAFF. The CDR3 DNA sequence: TGTGCCAGCAGCACTCGACAGGGCAACACTGAAGCTTTCTTT.

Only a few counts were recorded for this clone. The DNA for the CDR3 is TGTGCCAGCAAGCGGGAAAGAACGCAGTATTTT. This translates into CASKRERTQYF. The chain is built from TRBV6-1 and TRBJ2-3; TRBD2 matches at 7 bases. Germline V CDR1 and CDR2: MNHNS, SASEGT. V was clipped by 7 bases and J by 9 bases; unmatched bases: 4. The CDR3 totals 11 residues.

The CDR3 loop reads CASSLGVRVSTEAFF. The CDR3 nucleotides are TGTGCCAGCAGCTTAGGTGTCAGGGTGAGCACTGAAGCTTTCTTT. The chain is built from TRBV7-2 and TRBJ1-1; weak D call: TRBD1 (5 bases). The CDR3 runs 15 residues. Per germline, CDR1 SGHTA and CDR2 FQGNSA. V was cut by 1 base and J by 4 bases, with 13 bases left in between. The complete variable domain, with remaining parts taken from reference TRBV7-2 and TRBJ1-1, reads GAGVSQSPSNKVTEKGKDVELRCDPISGHTALYWYRQSLGQGLEFLIYFQGNSAPDKSGLPSDRFSAERTGGSVSTLTIQRTQQEDSAVYLCASSLGVRVSTEAFFGQGTRLTVV.

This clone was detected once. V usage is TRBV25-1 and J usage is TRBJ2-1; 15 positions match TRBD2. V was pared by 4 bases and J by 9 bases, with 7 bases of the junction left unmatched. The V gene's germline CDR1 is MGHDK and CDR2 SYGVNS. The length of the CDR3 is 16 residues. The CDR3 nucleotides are TGTGCCAGCAGTGGGACTAGCGGGAGGGTCTTTGGTGAGCAGTTCTTC. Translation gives CASSGTSGRVFGEQFF.